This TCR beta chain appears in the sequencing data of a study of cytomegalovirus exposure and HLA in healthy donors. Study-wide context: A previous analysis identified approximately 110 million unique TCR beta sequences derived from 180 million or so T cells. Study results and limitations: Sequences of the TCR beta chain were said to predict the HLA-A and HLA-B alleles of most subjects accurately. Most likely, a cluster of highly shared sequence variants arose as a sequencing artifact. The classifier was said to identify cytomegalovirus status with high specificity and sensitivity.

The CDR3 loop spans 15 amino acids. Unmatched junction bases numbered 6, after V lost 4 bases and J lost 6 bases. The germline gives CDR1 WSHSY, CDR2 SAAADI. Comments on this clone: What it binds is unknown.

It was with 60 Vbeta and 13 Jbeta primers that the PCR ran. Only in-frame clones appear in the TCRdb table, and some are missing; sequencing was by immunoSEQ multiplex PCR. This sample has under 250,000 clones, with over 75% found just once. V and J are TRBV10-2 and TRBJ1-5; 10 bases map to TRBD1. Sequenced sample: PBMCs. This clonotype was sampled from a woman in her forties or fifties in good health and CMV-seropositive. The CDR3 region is CASSVGTGVGQPQHF. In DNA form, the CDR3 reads TGCGCCAGCAGTGTAGGGACAGGGGTGGGTCAGCCCCAGCATTTT.